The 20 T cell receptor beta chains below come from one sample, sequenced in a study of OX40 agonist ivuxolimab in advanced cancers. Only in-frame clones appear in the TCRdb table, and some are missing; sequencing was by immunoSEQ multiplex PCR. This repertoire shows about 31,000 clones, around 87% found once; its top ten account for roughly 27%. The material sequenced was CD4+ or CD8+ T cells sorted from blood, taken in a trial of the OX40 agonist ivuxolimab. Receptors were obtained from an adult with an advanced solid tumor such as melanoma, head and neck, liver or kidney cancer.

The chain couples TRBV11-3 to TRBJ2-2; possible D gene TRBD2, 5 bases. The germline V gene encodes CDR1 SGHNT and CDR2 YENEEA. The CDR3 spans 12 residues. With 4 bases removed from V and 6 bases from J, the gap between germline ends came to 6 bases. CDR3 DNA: TGTGCCAGCAGCTCGGGGTCCGGGGAGCTGTTTTTT. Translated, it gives CASSSGSGELFF.

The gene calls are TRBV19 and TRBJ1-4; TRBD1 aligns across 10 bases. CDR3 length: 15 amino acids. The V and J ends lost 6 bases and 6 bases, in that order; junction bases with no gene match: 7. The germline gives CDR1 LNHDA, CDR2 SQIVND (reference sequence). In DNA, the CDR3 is TGTGCCAGTAGCACGATAGGGACAGGGGATGAAAAACTGTTTTTT. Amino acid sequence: CASSTIGTGDEKLFF.

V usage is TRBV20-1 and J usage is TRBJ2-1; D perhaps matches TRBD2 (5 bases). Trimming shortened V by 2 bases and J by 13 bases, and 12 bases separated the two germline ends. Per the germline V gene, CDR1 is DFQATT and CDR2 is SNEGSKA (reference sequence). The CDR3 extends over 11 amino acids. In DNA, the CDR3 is TGCAGTGCTAGAAACCAAGGGAGCCAGTTCTTC. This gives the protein CSARNQGSQFF.

The CDR3 DNA reads as TGTGCCAGTAGTATAGTACCCGAGAGCACTGAAGCTTTCTTT. This sequence encodes CASSIVPESTEAFF. The chain couples TRBV19 to TRBJ1-1; D unclear. The V gene's germline CDR1 is LNHDA and CDR2 SQIVND (reference sequence). The CDR3 totals 14 residues. Deletions cut 1 base from V and 4 bases from J, with 10 bases between.

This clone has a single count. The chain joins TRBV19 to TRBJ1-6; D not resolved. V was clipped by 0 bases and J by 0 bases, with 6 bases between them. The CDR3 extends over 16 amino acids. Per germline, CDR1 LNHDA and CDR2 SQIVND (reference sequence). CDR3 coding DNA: TGTGCCAGTAGTATAGAAGGAATCTCCTATAATTCACCCCTCCACTTT. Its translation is CASSIEGISYNSPLHF.

CDR3 DNA sequence: TGCGCCAGCAGTGAGTCGTACGGGGGAGGACCTTACAATGAGCAGTTCTTC. Translated, it gives CASSESYGGGPYNEQFF. The V call is TRBV10-1, the J call TRBJ2-1, with a tentative D call TRBD2 (6 bases). Germline V gene data show CDR1 as WNHNN and CDR2 as SYGVQD (reference sequence). The CDR3 spans 17 residues. Trimming shortened V by 0 bases and J by 4 bases, and 16 bases separated the two germline ends.

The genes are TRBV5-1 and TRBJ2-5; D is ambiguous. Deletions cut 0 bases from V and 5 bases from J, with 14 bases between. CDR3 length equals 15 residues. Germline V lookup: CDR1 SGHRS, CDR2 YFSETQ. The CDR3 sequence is CASSLGGRVRETQYF. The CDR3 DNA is TGCGCCAGCAGCTTGGGGGGAAGGGTCCGGGAGACCCAGTACTTC.

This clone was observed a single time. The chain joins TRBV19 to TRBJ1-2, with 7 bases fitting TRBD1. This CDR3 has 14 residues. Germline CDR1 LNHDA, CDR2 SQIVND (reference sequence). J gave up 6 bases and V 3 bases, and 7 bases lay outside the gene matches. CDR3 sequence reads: CASSIGQARDGYTF. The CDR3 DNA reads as TGTGCCAGTAGTATCGGACAGGCACGGGATGGCTACACCTTC.

CDR3 bases: TGCAGCGTCATGAGCGCTAACTATGGCTACACCTTC. Amino acid sequence: CSVMSANYGYTF. The V and J genes are TRBV29-1 and TRBJ1-2; D is uncertain. The CDR3 has 12 residues. The V gene lost 6 bases and the J gene lost 0 bases, with 8 bases spanning the gap. Germline lookup yields CDR1 SQVTM and CDR2 ANQGSEA.

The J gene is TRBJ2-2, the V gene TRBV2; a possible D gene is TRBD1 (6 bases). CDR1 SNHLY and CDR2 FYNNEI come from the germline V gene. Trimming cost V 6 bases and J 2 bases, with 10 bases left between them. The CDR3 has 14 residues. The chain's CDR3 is CASRRTENTGELFF. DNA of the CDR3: TGTGCCAGCAGACGGACAGAAAACACCGGGGAGCTGTTTTTT.

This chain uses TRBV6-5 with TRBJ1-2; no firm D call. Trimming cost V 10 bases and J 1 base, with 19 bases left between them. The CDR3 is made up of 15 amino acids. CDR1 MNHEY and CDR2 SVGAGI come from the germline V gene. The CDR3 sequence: CAIRAGGPLNYGYTF. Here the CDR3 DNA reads TGTGCCATCCGTGCCGGTGGCCCGCTTAACTATGGCTACACCTTC.

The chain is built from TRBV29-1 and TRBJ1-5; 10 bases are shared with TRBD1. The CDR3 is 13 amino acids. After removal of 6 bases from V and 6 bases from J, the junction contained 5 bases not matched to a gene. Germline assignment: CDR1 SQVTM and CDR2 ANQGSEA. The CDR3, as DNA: TGCAGCGTGACAGGGGGCGAGGGTCAGCCCCAGCATTTT. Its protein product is CSVTGGEGQPQHF.

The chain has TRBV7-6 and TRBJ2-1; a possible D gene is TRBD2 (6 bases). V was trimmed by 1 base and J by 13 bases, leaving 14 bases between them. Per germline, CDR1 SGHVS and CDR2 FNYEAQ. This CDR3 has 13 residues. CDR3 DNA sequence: TGTGCCAGCAGCTTAGACGGGGGAAGTTCCCAGTTCTTC. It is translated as CASSLDGGSSQFF. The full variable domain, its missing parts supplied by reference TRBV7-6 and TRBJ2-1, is GAGVSQSPRYKVTKRGQDVALRCDPISGHVSLYWYRQALGQGPEFLTYFNYEAQQDKSGLPNDRFSAERPEGSISTLTIQRTEQRDSAMYRCASSLDGGSSQFFGPGTRLTVL.

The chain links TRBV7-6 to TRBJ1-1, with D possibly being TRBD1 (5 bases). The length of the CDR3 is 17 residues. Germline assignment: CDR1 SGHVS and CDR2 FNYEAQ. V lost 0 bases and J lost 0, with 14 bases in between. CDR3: CASSLALRGQMNTEAFF. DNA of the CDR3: TGTGCCAGCAGCTTAGCGCTAAGGGGCCAGATGAACACTGAAGCTTTCTTT. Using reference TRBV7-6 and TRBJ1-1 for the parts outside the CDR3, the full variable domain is GAGVSQSPRYKVTKRGQDVALRCDPISGHVSLYWYRQALGQGPEFLTYFNYEAQQDKSGLPNDRFSAERPEGSISTLTIQRTEQRDSAMYRCASSLALRGQMNTEAFFGQGTRLTVV.

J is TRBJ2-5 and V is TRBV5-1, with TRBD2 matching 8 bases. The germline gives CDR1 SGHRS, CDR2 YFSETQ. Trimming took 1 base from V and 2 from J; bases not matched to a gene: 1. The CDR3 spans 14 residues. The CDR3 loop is CASSLTSGQETQYF. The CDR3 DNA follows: TGCGCCAGCAGCTTGACTAGCGGACAAGAGACCCAGTACTTC.

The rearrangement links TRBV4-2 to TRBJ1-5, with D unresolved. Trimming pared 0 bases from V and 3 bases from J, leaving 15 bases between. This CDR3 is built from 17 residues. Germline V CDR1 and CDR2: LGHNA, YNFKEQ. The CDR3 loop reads CASSQDLGSGSNQPQHF. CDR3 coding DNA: TGTGCCAGCAGCCAAGATTTGGGGTCAGGATCCAATCAGCCCCAGCATTTT.

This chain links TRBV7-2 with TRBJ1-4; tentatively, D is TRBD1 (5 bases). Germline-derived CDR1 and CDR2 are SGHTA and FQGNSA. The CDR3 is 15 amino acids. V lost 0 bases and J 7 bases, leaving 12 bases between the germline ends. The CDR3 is CASSLAGREIEKLFF. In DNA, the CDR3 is TGTGCCAGCAGCTTAGCAGGCAGGGAAATTGAAAAACTGTTTTTT.

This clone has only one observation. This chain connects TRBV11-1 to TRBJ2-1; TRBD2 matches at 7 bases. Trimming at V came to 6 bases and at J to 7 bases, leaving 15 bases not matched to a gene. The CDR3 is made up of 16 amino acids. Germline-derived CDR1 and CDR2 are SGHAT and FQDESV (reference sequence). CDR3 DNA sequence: TGTGCCAGCAGAAGAGAAGCGGGAAATGGGCGGAATGAGCAGTTCTTC. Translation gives CASRREAGNGRNEQFF.

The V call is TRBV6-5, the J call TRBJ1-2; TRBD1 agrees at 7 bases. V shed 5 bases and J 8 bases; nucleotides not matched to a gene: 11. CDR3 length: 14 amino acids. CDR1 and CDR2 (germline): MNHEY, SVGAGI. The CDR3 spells CASSLTPRGDGYTF. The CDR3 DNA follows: TGTGCCAGCAGTCTTACGCCCAGGGGGGACGGCTACACCTTC.

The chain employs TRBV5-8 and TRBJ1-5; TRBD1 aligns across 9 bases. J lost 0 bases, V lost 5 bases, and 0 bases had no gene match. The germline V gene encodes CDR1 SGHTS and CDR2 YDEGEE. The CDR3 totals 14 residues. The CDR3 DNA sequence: TGTGCCAGCAGGGACAGGGGTAGCAATCAGCCCCAGCATTTT. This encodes CASRDRGSNQPQHF.